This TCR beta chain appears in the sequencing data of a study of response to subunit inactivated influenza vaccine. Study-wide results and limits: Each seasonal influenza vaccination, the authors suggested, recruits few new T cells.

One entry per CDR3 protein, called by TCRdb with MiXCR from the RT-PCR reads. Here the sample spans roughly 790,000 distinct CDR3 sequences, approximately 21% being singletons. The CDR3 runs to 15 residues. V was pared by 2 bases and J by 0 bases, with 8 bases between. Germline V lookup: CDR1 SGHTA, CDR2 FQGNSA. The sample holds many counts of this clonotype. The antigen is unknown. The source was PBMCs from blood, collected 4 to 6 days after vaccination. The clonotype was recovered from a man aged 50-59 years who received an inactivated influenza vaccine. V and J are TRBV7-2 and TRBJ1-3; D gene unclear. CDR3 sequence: CASSLYGNSGNTIYF. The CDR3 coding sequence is TGTGCCAGCAGCTTATACGGAAACTCTGGAAACACCATATATTTT.